The text below deals with one T cell receptor beta chain. Living in about two dozen US areas, the participants were between roughly 18 and 90 years of age. The data belong to a study of blood T cell repertoires in COVID-19. Overall study context: The United States, Italy and Spain supplied acute and convalescent COVID-19 samples.

Sequenced by immunoSEQ multiplex PCR; TCRdb stores in-frame clones only, minus some. The sample contains hundreds of thousands of clones, 89% of which appear only once. This clonotype originated in a middle-aged woman who had recovered from COVID-19. The sample consisted of PBMCs or T cells enriched from blood (not recorded which).

The CDR3 nucleotides read TGTGCCAGCCACTCCGGGGGACAGGGTCTACCCCTCCACTTT. Protein: CASHSGGQGLPLHF. This chain links TRBV7-9 with TRBJ1-6; TRBD1 matches at 9 bases. This CDR3 has 14 residues. V shed 8 bases, J shed 12 bases, and the junction held 11 bases outside the gene matches. CDR1 is SEHNR, CDR2 FQNEAQ, per germline (reference sequence).